The 10 T cell receptor beta chains below all came from one sample that was sequenced in a study of T cell responses to AZD1222 COVID-19 vaccine. Profiling relied on immunoSEQ multiplex PCR, and the TCRdb table lists in-frame clones only, not all of them. The table includes under 250,000 clones, about 93% detected once. The sequencing here drew on peripheral blood, taken on day 0 of MenACWY control vaccination. The receptors originated from an adult in good health.

The CDR3: CASTGGTGSQHF. The DNA for the CDR3 is TGTGCCAGCACCGGCGGGACAGGGAGTCAACATTTT. This rearrangement joins TRBV6-5 to TRBJ1-5; 9 positions agree with TRBD1. Germline trimming cut 7 bases from V and 16 bases from J; bases unmatched to any gene: 11. CDR1 and CDR2 from the germline V gene are MNHEY and SVGAGI. The CDR3 totals 12 residues.

This sequence joins TRBV19 and TRBJ1-1; no reliable D call. Trimming removed 5 bases from V and 6 bases from J, with 13 bases in between. Germline V gene data show CDR1 as LNHDA and CDR2 as SQIVND (reference sequence). The CDR3 has 13 residues. The chain's CDR3 is CASSELFQPEAFF. The CDR3 DNA follows: TGTGCCAGTAGTGAGTTATTTCAGCCTGAAGCTTTCTTT.

V usage is TRBV3-1 (or the pseudogene TRBV3-2) and J usage is TRBJ1-1; D is unclear. CDR3 length: 14 amino acids. V gave up 0 bases and J gave up 3 bases, with 8 bases separating them. The germline V gene encodes CDR1 LGHDT and CDR2 YNNKEL (reference sequence). CDR3 DNA sequence: TGTGCCAGCAGCCAAGAGGTGGGCCACACTGAAGCTTTCTTT. Protein sequence: CASSQEVGHTEAFF.

The CDR3 bases are TGTGCCAGTAGTTCAAAGGACAGGACCAACACCGGGGAGCTGTTTTTT. The encoded protein is CASSSKDRTNTGELFF. The chain joins TRBV19 to TRBJ2-2; 7 bases agree with TRBD1. The CDR3 runs to 16 residues. Trimming removed 5 bases from V and 2 bases from J; junction bases left unmatched: 8. Germline CDR1 is LNHDA and CDR2 is SQIVND (reference sequence).

The CDR3 reads CASSYSDYGYTF. The CDR3 bases are TGTGCCAGCAGTTACTCGGACTATGGCTACACCTTC. The chain combines TRBV28 with TRBJ1-2; D is ambiguous. CDR1 MDHEN and CDR2 SYDVKM come from the germline V gene. The CDR3 consists of 12 residues. The germline V and J ends were trimmed by 4 bases and 3 bases, with 6 bases remaining between them.

This chain connects TRBV19 to TRBJ1-2; D unclear. Germline V gives CDR1 LNHDA, CDR2 SQIVND (reference sequence). The CDR3 is made up of 14 amino acids. The germline V and J ends were trimmed by 7 bases and 3 bases, with 15 bases remaining between them. The CDR3 is CASNFYEGDYGYTF. DNA for the CDR3: TGTGCCAGTAATTTTTATGAGGGAGACTATGGCTACACCTTC.

A word on this clone: Different DNA sequences within this sample yield the same CDR3. The chain links TRBV10-3 to TRBJ2-6; D possibly corresponds to TRBD1 (6 bases). Trimming removed 6 bases from V and 0 bases from J, with 6 bases in between. Germline V gene data show CDR1 as ENHRY and CDR2 as SYGVKD. This CDR3 has 14 amino acids. The CDR3 loop is CAIRDSSGANVLTF. CDR3 bases: TGTGCCATCAGGGACAGCTCTGGGGCCAACGTCCTGACTTTC.

The chain combines TRBV6-5 with TRBJ1-1; TRBD1 matches at 7 bases. CDR1 MNHEY and CDR2 SVGAGI come from the germline V gene. The CDR3 has 14 residues. V lost 6 bases and J lost 1; bases outside the gene matches: 5. In nucleotides, the CDR3 is TGTGCCAGCAGAAGACAGGGAGGGAACACTGAAGCTTTCTTT. It translates to CASRRQGGNTEAFF.

This clone was detected once. V usage is TRBV28 and J usage is TRBJ1-1, with TRBD1 as a possible D gene (5 bases). Germline V gene lookup returns CDR1 MDHEN and CDR2 SYDVKM. V lost 4 bases to trimming and J lost 7 bases, with 19 bases between them. CDR3 size: 15 residues. CDR3 bases: TGTGCCAGCAGTTCGTGGGACCCGAAAGTAATTGAAGCTTTCTTT. It translates to CASSSWDPKVIEAFF. Full variable domain (outside the CDR3, taken from reference TRBV28 and TRBJ1-1): DVKVTQSSRYLVKRTGEKVFLECVQDMDHENMFWYRQDPGLGLRLIYFSYDVKMKEKGDIPEGYSVSREKKERFSLILESASTNQTSMYLCASSSWDPKVIEAFFGQGTRLTVV.

J is TRBJ2-5 and V is TRBV27; TRBD2 matches 15 bases. Trimming at V came to 5 bases and at J to 2 bases, leaving 9 bases not matched to a gene. The CDR3 contains 18 residues. CDR1 is MNHEY and CDR2 is SMNVEV in the germline V gene (reference sequence). The CDR3 nucleotides read TGTGCCAGCAGTCCCGGACTAGCGGGGGGGGTGGGTCAAGAGACCCAGTACTTC. This translates into CASSPGLAGGVGQETQYF.